This TCR beta chain emerged from a study of blood T cell repertoires in COVID-19. Study overall: There were acute and convalescent COVID-19 samples, and they came from the United States, Italy and Spain.

Participants' own reports of clinical history determined their cohort assignment. The CDR3 consists of 14 residues. The V end lost 6 bases, the J end lost 1 base, and 10 bases lay between the germline ends. Germline V gives CDR1 MNHEY, CDR2 SVGAGI. The repertoire was sequenced with immunoSEQ multiplex PCR; TCRdb's copy has only in-frame clones and lacks some. The repertoire holds 140,000 to 150,000 clones, 78% seen once, with 6% in the top ten. Sequencing was performed on PBMCs or T cells enriched from blood (not recorded which). The rearrangement links TRBV6-5 to TRBJ1-5; TRBD1 is a possible D gene (6 bases). The source of this sequence is a woman aged 45-65 years who had recovered from COVID-19. CDR3 amino acids: CASRTGYSNQPQHF. The CDR3 region has the DNA TGTGCCAGCAGGACAGGTTACAGCAATCAGCCCCAGCATTTT.